This TCR beta chain was recovered during a study of CD4 T cells in relation to SARS-CoV-2 and coronaviruses. Across the study: Median patient age was about 41 years, spanning 21 to 72 years. A couple of subjects were Hispanic; patients were seven or eight males and 4 females.

The repertoire was sequenced with immunoSEQ multiplex PCR; TCRdb's copy has only in-frame clones and lacks some. Of some 37,000 clones listed, 77% are singletons. Remarks on this clone: Its antigen is as yet unknown.

Broader study findings: In around two thirds of donors, memory CD4+ clonotypes crossrecognized SARS-CoV-2 and at least one common cold coronavirus spike.

Naive or memory CD4+ cells were cultured 1:1 with T cell-depleted PBMCs plus CEF. The TCR was taken from an adult with COVID-19. Sequenced: memory CD4+ T cells from PBMCs, cultured in vitro.

Here the CDR3 reads CASSPRNGANVLTF. The DNA of the CDR3 is TGTGCCAGCTCACCGAGGAATGGGGCCAACGTCCTGACTTTC. The chain carries TRBV18 and TRBJ2-6; D not certain. The CDR3 runs to 14 residues. Trimming took off 3 bases at V and 3 bases at J, with 6 bases between the two ends. The V gene's germline CDR1 is KGHSH and CDR2 LQKENI.